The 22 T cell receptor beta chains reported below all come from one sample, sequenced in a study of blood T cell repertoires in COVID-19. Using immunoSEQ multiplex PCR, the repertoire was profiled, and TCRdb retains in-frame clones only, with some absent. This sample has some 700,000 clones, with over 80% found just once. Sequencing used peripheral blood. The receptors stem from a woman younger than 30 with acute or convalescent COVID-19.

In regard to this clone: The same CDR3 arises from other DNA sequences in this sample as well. The CDR3 spells CASSSSGGGYTF. Written as DNA, the CDR3 is TGTGCCAGCAGTTCGTCAGGGGGGGGCTACACCTTC. The rearrangement links TRBV28 to TRBJ1-2; 7 positions agree with TRBD1. J was trimmed by 8 bases and V by 4 bases; bases with no gene match: 4. CDR1 MDHEN and CDR2 SYDVKM come from the germline V gene. The CDR3 runs 12 residues.

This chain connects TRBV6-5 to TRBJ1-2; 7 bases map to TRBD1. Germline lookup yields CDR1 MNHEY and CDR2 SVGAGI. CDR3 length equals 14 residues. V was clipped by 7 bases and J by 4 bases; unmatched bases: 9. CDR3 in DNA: TGTGCCAGCATCCCACCGGACAGGTTCTATGGCTACACCTTC. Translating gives CASIPPDRFYGYTF.

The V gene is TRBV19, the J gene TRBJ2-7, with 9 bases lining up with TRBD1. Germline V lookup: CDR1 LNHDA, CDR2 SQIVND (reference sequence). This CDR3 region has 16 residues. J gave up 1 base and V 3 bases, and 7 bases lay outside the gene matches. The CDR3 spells CASSMVPGTGSYEQYF. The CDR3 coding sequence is TGTGCCAGTAGTATGGTCCCCGGGACAGGGTCCTACGAGCAGTACTTC.

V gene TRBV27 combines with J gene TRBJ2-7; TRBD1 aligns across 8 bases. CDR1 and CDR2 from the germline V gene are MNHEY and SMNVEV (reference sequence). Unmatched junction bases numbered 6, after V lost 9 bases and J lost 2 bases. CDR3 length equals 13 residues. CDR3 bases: TGTGCCAGTTCTCGGGACAGGACCTACGAGCAGTACTTC. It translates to CASSRDRTYEQYF.

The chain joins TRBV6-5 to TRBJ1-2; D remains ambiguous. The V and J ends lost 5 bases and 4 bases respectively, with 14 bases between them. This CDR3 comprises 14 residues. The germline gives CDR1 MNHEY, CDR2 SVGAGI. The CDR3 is CASSPQPWAYGYTF. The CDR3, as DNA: TGTGCCAGCAGTCCCCAGCCCTGGGCCTATGGCTACACCTTC.

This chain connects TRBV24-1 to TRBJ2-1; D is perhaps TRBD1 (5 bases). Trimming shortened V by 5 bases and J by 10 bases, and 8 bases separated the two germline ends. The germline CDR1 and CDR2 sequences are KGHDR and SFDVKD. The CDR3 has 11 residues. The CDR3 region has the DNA TGTGCCACCAGTGGTAACAGGGAGCAGTTCTTC. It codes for CATSGNREQFF.

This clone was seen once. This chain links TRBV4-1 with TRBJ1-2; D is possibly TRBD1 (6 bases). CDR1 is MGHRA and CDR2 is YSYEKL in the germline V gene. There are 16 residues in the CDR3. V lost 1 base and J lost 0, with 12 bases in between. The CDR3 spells CASSQVGTLANYGYTF. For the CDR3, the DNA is TGCGCCAGCAGCCAAGTCGGGACACTAGCTAACTATGGCTACACCTTC.

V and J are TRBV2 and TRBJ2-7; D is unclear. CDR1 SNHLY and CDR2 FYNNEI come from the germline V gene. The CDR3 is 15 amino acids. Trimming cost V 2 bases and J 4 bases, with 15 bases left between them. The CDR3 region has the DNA TGTGCCAGCAGTGAACTGCAGGCTGCCTTATACGAGCAGTACTTC. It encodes CASSELQAALYEQYF.

CDR3 bases: TGTGCCAGCTCACCACAGGGACAGGGAGGGACTGAAGCTTTCTTT. This codes for CASSPQGQGGTEAFF. This chain joins TRBV18 and TRBJ1-1; the match to TRBD1 covers 9 bases. V lost 1 base, J lost 5 bases, and 5 bases stayed unmatched. CDR1 is KGHSH, CDR2 LQKENI, per germline. CDR3 length equals 15 residues.

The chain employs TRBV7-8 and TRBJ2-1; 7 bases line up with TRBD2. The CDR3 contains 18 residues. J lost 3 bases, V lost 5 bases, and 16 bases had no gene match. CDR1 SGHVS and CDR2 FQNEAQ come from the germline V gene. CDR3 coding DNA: TGTGCCAGCAGCACCCCTTTCCCACTGGGCGGGGGCTACAATGAGCAGTTCTTC. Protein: CASSTPFPLGGGYNEQFF.

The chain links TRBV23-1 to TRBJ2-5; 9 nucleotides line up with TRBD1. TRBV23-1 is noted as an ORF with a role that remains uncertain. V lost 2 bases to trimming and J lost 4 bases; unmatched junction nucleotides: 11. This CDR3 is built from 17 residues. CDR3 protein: CASSQIPRTGVRETQYF. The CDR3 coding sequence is TGCGCCAGCAGTCAAATCCCACGGACAGGGGTACGAGAGACCCAGTACTTC.

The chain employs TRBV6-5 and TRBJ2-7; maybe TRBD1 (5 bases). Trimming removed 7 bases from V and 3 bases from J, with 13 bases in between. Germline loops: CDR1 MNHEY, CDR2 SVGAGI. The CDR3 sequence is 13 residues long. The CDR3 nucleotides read TGTGCCAGCACTAAGACAGAGATCTACGAGCAGTACTTC. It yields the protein CASTKTEIYEQYF.

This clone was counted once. Here the CDR3 reads CASSLRRTDTEAFF. For the CDR3, the DNA is TGTGCCAGCAGCTTAAGGAGGACTGACACTGAAGCTTTCTTT. The gene calls are TRBV7-2 and TRBJ1-1; D remains ambiguous. The CDR3 loop spans 14 amino acids. The V end was cut by 2 bases, the J end by 3 bases, with 10 bases between. Germline assignment: CDR1 SGHTA and CDR2 FQGNSA.

The CDR3 spells CASSPAASTGELFF. In nucleotides, the CDR3 is TGTGCCAGCAGTCCAGCGGCGAGCACCGGGGAGCTGTTTTTT. The chain employs TRBV6-4 and TRBJ2-2; perhaps TRBD2 as D (5 bases). This CDR3 is built from 14 residues. Germline V lookup: CDR1 MRHNA, CDR2 SNTAGT. The V end lost 5 bases, the J end lost 4 bases, and 11 bases lay between the germline ends.

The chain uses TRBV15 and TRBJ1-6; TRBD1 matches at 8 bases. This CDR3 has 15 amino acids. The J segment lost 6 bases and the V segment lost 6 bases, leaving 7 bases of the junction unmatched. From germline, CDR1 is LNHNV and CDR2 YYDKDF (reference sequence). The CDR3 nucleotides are TGTGCCACCAGAATTACCGGGACAGGTAATTCACCCCTCCACTTT. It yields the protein CATRITGTGNSPLHF.

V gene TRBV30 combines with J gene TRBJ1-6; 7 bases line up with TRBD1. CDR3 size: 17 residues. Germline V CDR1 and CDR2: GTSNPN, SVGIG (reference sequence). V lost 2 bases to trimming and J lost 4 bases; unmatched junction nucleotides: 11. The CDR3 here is CAWSTDRAGRYNSPLHF. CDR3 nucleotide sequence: TGTGCCTGGAGTACCGACAGGGCGGGGAGGTATAATTCACCCCTCCACTTT.

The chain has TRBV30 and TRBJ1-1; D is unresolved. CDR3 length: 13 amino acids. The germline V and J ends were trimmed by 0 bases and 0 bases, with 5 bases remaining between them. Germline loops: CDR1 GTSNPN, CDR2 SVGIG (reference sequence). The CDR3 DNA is TGTGCCTGGAGTGTCGGTTTGAACACTGAAGCTTTCTTT. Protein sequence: CAWSVGLNTEAFF.

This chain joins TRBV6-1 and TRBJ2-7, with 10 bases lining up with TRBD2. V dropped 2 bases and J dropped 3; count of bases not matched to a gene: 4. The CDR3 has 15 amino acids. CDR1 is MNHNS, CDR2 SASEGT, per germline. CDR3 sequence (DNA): TGTGCCAGCAGTGAACTAGCGGGGGCCCTCTACGAGCAGTACTTC. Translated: CASSELAGALYEQYF.

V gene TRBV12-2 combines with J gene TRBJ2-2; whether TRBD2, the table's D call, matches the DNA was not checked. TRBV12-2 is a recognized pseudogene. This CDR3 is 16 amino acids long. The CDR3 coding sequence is TGTGCAAGTCGCTCCGGGCCGGGGGCGAACACCGGGGAGCTGTTTTTT. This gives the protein CASRSGPGANTGELFF.

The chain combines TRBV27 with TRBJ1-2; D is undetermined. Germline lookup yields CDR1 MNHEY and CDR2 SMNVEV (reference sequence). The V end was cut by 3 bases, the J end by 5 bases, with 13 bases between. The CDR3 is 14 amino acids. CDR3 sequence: CASSFNQASYGYTF. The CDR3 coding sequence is TGTGCCAGCAGTTTTAACCAGGCATCATATGGCTACACCTTC.

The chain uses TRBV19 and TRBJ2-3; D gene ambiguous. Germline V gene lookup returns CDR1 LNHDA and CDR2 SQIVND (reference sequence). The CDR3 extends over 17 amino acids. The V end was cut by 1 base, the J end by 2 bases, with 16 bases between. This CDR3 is CASSIVSKVLATDTQYF. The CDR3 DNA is TGTGCCAGTAGTATAGTCTCCAAAGTACTCGCCACAGATACGCAGTATTTT.

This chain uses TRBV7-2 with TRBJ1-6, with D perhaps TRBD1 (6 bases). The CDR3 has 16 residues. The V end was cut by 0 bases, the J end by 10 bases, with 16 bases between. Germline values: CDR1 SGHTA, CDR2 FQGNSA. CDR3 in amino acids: CASSLAGAAKGSPLHF. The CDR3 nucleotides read TGTGCCAGCAGCTTAGCGGGGGCAGCGAAGGGATCACCCCTCCACTTT.